The rows below give T cell receptor beta chains drawn from one sample of a study of blood T cell repertoires in COVID-19. The data were produced by immunoSEQ multiplex PCR, yet TCRdb's version contains in-frame clones alone and is incomplete. The data show more than 250,000 clones, about 89% seen once. Sequencing was done on a sample of PBMCs or T cells enriched from blood (not recorded which). These receptors all come from a woman in her 30s who had recovered from COVID-19. The CDR3 runs from the conserved cysteine through the conserved F or W. A D gene is named only where the DNA matches it firmly. Rows may omit the clone size; those that give it use once, few, many or a size class.

abundance: NA; d_gene: TRBD1; j_gene: TRBJ1-6; v_gene: TRBV2; CDR3aa: CASLLPGGSPLHF; CDR3nt: TGTGCCAGCCTTCTTCCAGGGGGTTCACCCCTCCACTTT
abundance: NA; d_gene: NA; j_gene: TRBJ1-5; v_gene: TRBV5-3; CDR3aa: CARSPRRGRRPVTYSNQPQHF; CDR3nt: TGTGCCAGAAGCCCCCGGCGGGGCCGCCGACCGGTAACATATAGCAATCAGCCCCAGCATTTT
abundance: NA; d_gene: NA; j_gene: TRBJ2-1; v_gene: TRBV6-1; CDR3aa: CASSDNRVSFF; CDR3nt: TGTGCCAGCAGTGATAACAGGGTTTCGTTCTTC
abundance: NA; d_gene: TRBD2; j_gene: TRBJ2-2; v_gene: TRBV24-1; CDR3aa: CATSDPGLVTGELFF; CDR3nt: TGTGCCACCAGTGACCCGGGACTAGTCACCGGGGAGCTGTTTTTT
abundance: NA; d_gene: NA; j_gene: TRBJ1-1; v_gene: TRBV12-3/TRBV12-4; CDR3aa: CASLGRANTEAFF; CDR3nt: TGTGCCTCCCTGGGCAGGGCGAACACTGAAGCTTTCTTT
abundance: NA; d_gene: TRBD2; j_gene: TRBJ2-1; v_gene: TRBV29-1; CDR3aa: CSVEGEGSSYNEQFF; CDR3nt: TGCAGCGTTGAAGGGGAGGGGAGCTCCTACAATGAGCAGTTCTTC
abundance: NA; d_gene: NA; j_gene: TRBJ1-4; v_gene: TRBV5-5; CDR3aa: CASSFEQGNNEKLFF; CDR3nt: TGTGCCAGCAGCTTCGAGCAGGGAAATAATGAAAAACTGTTTTTT
abundance: NA; d_gene: NA; j_gene: TRBJ2-3; v_gene: TRBV29-1; CDR3aa: CSVASVRGDTQYF; CDR3nt: TGCAGCGTCGCTAGCGTTCGGGGTGATACGCAGTATTTT
abundance: once; d_gene: TRBD1; j_gene: TRBJ1-1; v_gene: TRBV10-1; CDR3aa: CASGQGAGTEAFF; CDR3nt: TGCGCCAGCGGGCAGGGGGCCGGGACTGAAGCTTTCTTT
abundance: NA; d_gene: NA; j_gene: TRBJ2-5; v_gene: TRBV15; CDR3aa: CATSSRRGETQYF; CDR3nt: TGTGCCACCAGCAGCCGGCGAGGGGAGACCCAGTACTTC
abundance: NA; d_gene: NA; j_gene: TRBJ1-1; v_gene: TRBV5-1; CDR3aa: CASSPQGGSTEAFF; CDR3nt: TGCGCCAGCAGCCCACAGGGAGGGAGCACTGAAGCTTTCTTT
abundance: NA; d_gene: TRBD2; j_gene: TRBJ2-5; v_gene: TRBV5-8; CDR3aa: CASSLGTSGGPHETQYF; CDR3nt: TGTGCCAGCAGCTTGGGCACTAGCGGGGGACCTCACGAGACCCAGTACTTC
abundance: many; d_gene: NA; j_gene: TRBJ2-7; v_gene: TRBV23-1; CDR3aa: CASSQNDRPHPYEQYF; CDR3nt: TGCGCCAGCAGTCAGAACGACAGGCCCCATCCCTACGAGCAGTACTTC
abundance: NA; d_gene: NA; j_gene: TRBJ2-5; v_gene: TRBV28; CDR3aa: CASRPTGRSETQYF; CDR3nt: TGTGCCAGCAGACCGACAGGGAGGTCGGAGACCCAGTACTTC
abundance: NA; d_gene: NA; j_gene: TRBJ1-3; v_gene: TRBV5-1; CDR3aa: CASSLEGADTIYF; CDR3nt: TGCGCCAGCAGCTTGGAAGGGGCGGACACCATATATTTT
abundance: NA; d_gene: NA; j_gene: TRBJ2-7; v_gene: TRBV5-6; CDR3aa: CASSLASGPAYEQYF; CDR3nt: TGTGCCAGCAGCTTGGCCAGCGGGCCCGCCTACGAGCAGTACTTC
abundance: NA; d_gene: TRBD2; j_gene: TRBJ2-1; v_gene: TRBV4-1; CDR3aa: CASSPRLLAGGSYNEQFF; CDR3nt: TGCGCCAGCAGCCCCCGGCTTTTAGCGGGGGGGTCCTACAATGAGCAGTTCTTC
abundance: NA; d_gene: TRBD1; j_gene: TRBJ1-2; v_gene: TRBV27; CDR3aa: CASSVGQGFSGYTF; CDR3nt: TGTGCCAGCAGTGTAGGACAGGGGTTCAGTGGCTACACCTTC